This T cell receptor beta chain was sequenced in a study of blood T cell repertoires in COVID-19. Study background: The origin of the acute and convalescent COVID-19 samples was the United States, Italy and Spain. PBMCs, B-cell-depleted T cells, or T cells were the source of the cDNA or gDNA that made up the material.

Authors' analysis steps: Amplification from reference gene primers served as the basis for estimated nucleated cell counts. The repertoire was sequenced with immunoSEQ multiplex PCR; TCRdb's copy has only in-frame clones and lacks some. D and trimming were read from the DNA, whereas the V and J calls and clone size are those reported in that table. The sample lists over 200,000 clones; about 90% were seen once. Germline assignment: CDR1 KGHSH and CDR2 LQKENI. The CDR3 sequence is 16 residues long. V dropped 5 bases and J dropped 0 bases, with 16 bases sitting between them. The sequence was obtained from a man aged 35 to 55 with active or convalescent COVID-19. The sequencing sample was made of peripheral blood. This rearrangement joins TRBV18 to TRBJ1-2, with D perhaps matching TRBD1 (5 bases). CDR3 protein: CASSALERGTNYGYTF. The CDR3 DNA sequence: TGTGCCAGCTCAGCACTCGAACGGGGGACTAACTATGGCTACACCTTC.